The 14 T cell receptor beta chains below all came from one sample that was sequenced in a study of blood T cell repertoires in COVID-19. Assay used: immunoSEQ multiplex PCR; TCRdb lists only in-frame clones, some missing. The repertoire holds about 280,000 clones, around 93% seen once, with 2.8% in the top ten. Sequenced sample: PBMCs or T cells enriched from blood (not recorded which). All receptors come from a man between 35 and 55 years old who had been exposed to COVID-19.

The chain combines TRBV11-2 with TRBJ1-3, with D tentatively TRBD1 (5 bases). The germline CDR1 and CDR2 sequences are SGHAT and FQNNGV. The CDR3 spans 16 residues. With 6 bases removed from V and 4 bases from J, the gap between germline ends came to 19 bases. The CDR3 protein is CASRLSGGSKGNTIYF. The CDR3, as DNA: TGTGCCAGCAGGCTCAGTGGGGGGTCGAAAGGAAACACCATATATTTT. Full variable domain (rest looked up from reference TRBV11-2 and TRBJ1-3): EAGVAQSPRYKIIEKRQSVAFWCNPISGHATLYWYQQILGQGPKLLIQFQNNGVVDDSQLPKDRFSAERLKGVDSTLKIQPAKLEDSAVYLCASRLSGGSKGNTIYFGEGSWLTVV.

The chain recombines TRBV3-1 (or the pseudogene TRBV3-2) with TRBJ1-1; 8 bases are a match to TRBD1. V shed 4 bases, J shed 8 bases, and the junction held 9 bases outside the gene matches. The CDR3 totals 14 residues. CDR1 and CDR2 (germline): LGHDT, YNNKEL (reference sequence). The CDR3 region has the DNA TGTGCCAGCAGCCCCGAAAACAGGGGGTCAGAAGCTTTCTTT. Amino acid sequence: CASSPENRGSEAFF.

The CDR3 loop reads CASSQHRPWTTSSYNSPLHF. The CDR3 bases are TGTGCCAGCAGTCAACACAGACCCTGGACTACAAGCTCCTATAATTCACCCCTCCACTTT. The chain carries TRBV27 and TRBJ1-6, with unresolved D. The CDR3 contains 20 residues. Germline CDR1 MNHEY, CDR2 SMNVEV (reference sequence). V gave up 5 bases and J gave up 0 bases, with 23 bases separating them.

DNA for the CDR3: TGTGCCAGCGGTTCGGGGGGGAACACTGAAGCTTTCTTT. Its translation is CASGSGGNTEAFF. The V and J genes are TRBV6-5 and TRBJ1-1, with D possibly TRBD1 on 5 matching bases. Germline V gene data show CDR1 as MNHEY and CDR2 as SVGAGI. V was clipped by 8 bases and J by 1 base, with 11 bases between them. The CDR3 length is 13 residues.

This clone was recorded only once. The chain carries TRBV30 and TRBJ2-5; TRBD1 is a possible D gene (6 bases). V dropped 8 bases and J dropped 5 bases, with 18 bases sitting between them. The CDR3 length is 13 residues. Germline V gene data show CDR1 as GTSNPN and CDR2 as SVGIG (reference sequence). CDR3 DNA sequence: TGTGCCGGGGGCCTAAGCGTTGGGGAGACCCAGTACTTC. It translates to CAGGLSVGETQYF.

This chain joins TRBV3-1 (or the pseudogene TRBV3-2) and TRBJ2-7; maybe TRBD2 (6 bases). Germline V CDR1 and CDR2: LGHDT, YNNKEL (reference sequence). CDR3 length: 14 amino acids. V lost 0 bases to trimming and J lost 4 bases, with 10 bases between them. The CDR3 DNA reads TGTGCCAGCAGCCAAGATTGGGGGGAATACGAGCAGTACTTC. Amino acid sequence: CASSQDWGEYEQYF.

The rearrangement uses TRBV18 and TRBJ2-7; weak D call: TRBD2 (6 bases). V lost 4 bases and J 0 bases, leaving 13 bases between the germline ends. Germline lookup yields CDR1 KGHSH and CDR2 LQKENI. The CDR3 totals 15 residues. The CDR3 nucleotides are TGTGCCAGCTCACTTGCCGGGGGTACCTCCTACGAGCAGTACTTC. Protein sequence: CASSLAGGTSYEQYF.

The chain joins TRBV29-1 to TRBJ1-2; D unresolved. The CDR3 is 14 amino acids. The germline V gene has CDR1 SQVTM and CDR2 ANQGSEA. V was trimmed by 0 bases and J by 0 bases, leaving 8 bases between them. CDR3 sequence: CSVEDPNTNYGYTF. CDR3 DNA: TGCAGCGTTGAAGATCCCAACACTAACTATGGCTACACCTTC.

The chain joins TRBV7-2 to TRBJ1-1; 9 bases are shared with TRBD1. This CDR3 has 16 amino acids. V was pared by 2 bases and J by 0 bases, with 4 bases of the junction left unmatched. CDR1 and CDR2 from the germline V gene are SGHTA and FQGNSA. CDR3 protein: CASSLKDRGVNTEAFF. For the CDR3, the DNA is TGTGCCAGCAGCTTAAAAGACAGGGGGGTGAACACTGAAGCTTTCTTT.

This sequence joins TRBV7-7 and TRBJ1-6; perhaps TRBD1 as D (5 bases). This CDR3 region has 17 residues. Deletions cut 0 bases from V and 3 bases from J, with 12 bases between. CDR1 is SSHAT and CDR2 is FNYEAQ in the germline V gene (reference sequence). The CDR3 DNA reads TGTGCCAGCAGCTTAGCGGAGGGAGGGGTCTATAATTCACCCCTCCACTTT. Its protein product is CASSLAEGGVYNSPLHF.

The rearrangement uses TRBV6-5 and TRBJ2-3, with TRBD1 matching over 9 bases. CDR3 length equals 14 residues. The V gene's germline CDR1 is MNHEY and CDR2 SVGAGI. J gave up 7 bases and V 6 bases, and 8 bases lay outside the gene matches. The CDR3 region has the DNA TGTGCCAGCAGAGTGGACAGGGGTATTAATACGCAGTATTTT. Its protein product is CASRVDRGINTQYF.

To note about this clone: Sequence at one end of the junction differs from germline and may be a read error. This chain connects TRBV20-1 to TRBJ2-1, with 7 bases that match TRBD1. CDR1 DFQATT and CDR2 SNEGSKA come from the germline V gene (reference sequence). The CDR3 spans 11 residues. DNA for the CDR3: TGCAGTGCCGCGCCGGGACAGAGCGTGCTCTTC. Its translation: CSAAPGQSVLF.

This clone was detected once. CDR3 nucleotide sequence: TGTGCCAGCAGTTTATTAGTGAGAACGAGAGGGGCCAACGTCCTGACTTTC. Translating it yields CASSLLVRTRGANVLTF. This chain links TRBV28 with TRBJ2-6, with D uncertain. V lost 1 base and J 4 bases, leaving 14 bases between the germline ends. CDR3 length: 17 residues. Germline lookup yields CDR1 MDHEN and CDR2 SYDVKM.

The chain joins TRBV10-3 to TRBJ1-6, with D possibly being TRBD1 (6 bases). V was clipped by 0 bases and J by 6 bases, with 15 bases between them. Germline CDR1 is ENHRY and CDR2 is SYGVKD. The CDR3 extends over 17 amino acids. The CDR3 nucleotides read TGTGCCATCAGTGAGTCGAAGGGGGGGACGGGTAATTCACCCCTCCACTTT. Encoded protein: CAISESKGGTGNSPLHF.